The rows below give T cell receptor beta chains drawn from one sample of a study of a mutant IDH1 vaccine in newly diagnosed glioma. What these receptors recognize is not known. Repertoires were generated with immunoSEQ multiplex PCR, while TCRdb's copy carries only in-frame clones and drops some. The sample carries roughly 52,000 clones, approximately 80% recorded once. Here the sequenced sample was PBMCs, taken from a glioma patient whose treatment included an IDH1 peptide vaccine. Source of these receptors: a woman aged 18 to 35 with glioma. CDR3s include the opening cysteine and the closing phenylalanine or tryptophan. Fields, in order: J gene, V gene, D gene, clone size, CDR3 DNA, CDR3 protein. D genes are given only for firm matches. Some rows mark clone size as missing; the rest say once, few, many or name a class of expanded clone.

j_call: TRBJ1-5; v_call: TRBV5-4; d_call: TRBD1; clone_size: .; cdr3_nt: TGTGCCAGCAGCTTGGCGGGACAGAGTTCCGTTTTT; cdr3_aa: CASSLAGQSSVF
j_call: TRBJ1-2; v_call: TRBV27; d_call: .; clone_size: .; cdr3_nt: TGTGCCAGCAGTTTTGATGGGGGGTACTATGGCTACACCTTC; cdr3_aa: CASSFDGGYYGYTF
j_call: TRBJ2-2; v_call: TRBV4-1; d_call: .; clone_size: .; cdr3_nt: TGCGCCAGCAGCCAAGTGGCCGGGAACACCGGGGAGCTGTTTTTT; cdr3_aa: CASSQVAGNTGELFF
j_call: TRBJ1-6; v_call: TRBV15; d_call: TRBD1; clone_size: .; cdr3_nt: TGTGCCACCAGCAGAGAGAGGGGGACAGGGGACTCACCCCTCCACTTT; cdr3_aa: CATSRERGTGDSPLHF
j_call: TRBJ1-1; v_call: TRBV15; d_call: TRBD1; clone_size: .; cdr3_nt: TGTGCCACCAGCAGAGATCGCGCAGGGGGAAACACTGAAGCTTTCTTT; cdr3_aa: CATSRDRAGGNTEAFF
j_call: TRBJ1-2; v_call: TRBV6-5; d_call: .; clone_size: .; cdr3_nt: TGTGCCAGCACCACGATCATGGCCAACTATGGCTACACCTTC; cdr3_aa: CASTTIMANYGYTF
j_call: TRBJ2-2; v_call: TRBV6-1; d_call: .; clone_size: .; cdr3_nt: TGTGCCAGCCCGGGCAGGGGAAACACCGGGGAGCTGTTTTTT; cdr3_aa: CASPGRGNTGELFF
j_call: TRBJ1-1; v_call: TRBV4-1; d_call: .; clone_size: .; cdr3_nt: TGCGCCAGCAGCCAAGGAACGGGGGCGTGGGGGACTGAAGCTTTCTTT; cdr3_aa: CASSQGTGAWGTEAFF
j_call: TRBJ2-1; v_call: TRBV5-4; d_call: .; clone_size: .; cdr3_nt: TGTGCCAGCAGCTCGGTGGCTATGAGCTCCTACAATGAGCAGTTCTTC; cdr3_aa: CASSSVAMSSYNEQFF
j_call: TRBJ2-5; v_call: TRBV2; d_call: TRBD2; clone_size: .; cdr3_nt: TGTGCCAGCAGTTCCCTACTAGCGGCCGCGGAGACCCAGTACTTC; cdr3_aa: CASSSLLAAAETQYF
j_call: TRBJ1-6; v_call: TRBV5-6; d_call: TRBD1; clone_size: .; cdr3_nt: TGTGCCAGCGAAGGACAGGGCCTTAATTCACCCCTCCACTTT; cdr3_aa: CASEGQGLNSPLHF
j_call: TRBJ1-6; v_call: TRBV25-1; d_call: TRBD1; clone_size: .; cdr3_nt: TGTGCCAGCAGTCTAGGGACAGGGGGACCTAATTCACCCCTCCACTTT; cdr3_aa: CASSLGTGGPNSPLHF
j_call: TRBJ2-7; v_call: TRBV7-6; d_call: .; clone_size: .; cdr3_nt: TGTGCCAGCAGCCCATATTCAGGGCAATATCAGGAGCAGTACTTC; cdr3_aa: CASSPYSGQYQEQYF
j_call: TRBJ2-5; v_call: TRBV4-1; d_call: TRBD2; clone_size: .; cdr3_nt: TGCGCCAGCAGCCAAGCGGGGGAGGGATGGGAGACCCAGTACTTC; cdr3_aa: CASSQAGEGWETQYF
j_call: TRBJ2-1; v_call: TRBV10-1; d_call: .; clone_size: .; cdr3_nt: TGCGCCAGCAGTGAGTCGGGGCTAGCGCGAACCTCCTACAATGAGCAGTTCTTC; cdr3_aa: CASSESGLARTSYNEQFF
j_call: TRBJ2-7; v_call: TRBV7-2; d_call: TRBD2; clone_size: .; cdr3_nt: TGTGCCAGCAGCGTCACTAGCGGGGGAAACTCCTACGAGCAGTACTTC; cdr3_aa: CASSVTSGGNSYEQYF
j_call: TRBJ1-3; v_call: TRBV19; d_call: .; clone_size: .; cdr3_nt: TGTGCCAGTAGTATAATGGGGAGCTCTGGAAACACCATATATTTT; cdr3_aa: CASSIMGSSGNTIYF
j_call: TRBJ2-3; v_call: TRBV7-7; d_call: .; clone_size: .; cdr3_nt: TGTGCCAGCAGCTTAGTCTGTACTAGCTTTAGCACAGATACGCAGTATTTT; cdr3_aa: CASSLVCTSFSTDTQYF
j_call: TRBJ2-7; v_call: TRBV27; d_call: .; clone_size: .; cdr3_nt: TGTGCCAGCAGTTTTCAGGGAGACACCTACGAGCAGTACTTC; cdr3_aa: CASSFQGDTYEQYF
j_call: TRBJ2-7; v_call: TRBV19; d_call: .; clone_size: .; cdr3_nt: TGTGCCAGTAGCAATTTACAGTCGAACGAGCAGTACTTC; cdr3_aa: CASSNLQSNEQYF
j_call: TRBJ2-7; v_call: TRBV7-2; d_call: .; clone_size: .; cdr3_nt: TGTGCCAGCAGCTTAAAAGGGGGGGTTCGGGGGAACGAGCAGTACTTC; cdr3_aa: CASSLKGGVRGNEQYF
j_call: TRBJ1-2; v_call: TRBV6-5; d_call: TRBD1; clone_size: once; cdr3_nt: TGTGCCAGCAGTTATGACAGGGGGGACTATGGCTACACCTTC; cdr3_aa: CASSYDRGDYGYTF
j_call: TRBJ2-1; v_call: TRBV5-4; d_call: TRBD2; clone_size: .; cdr3_nt: TGTGCCAGCAGCTCCTCCTCGGGGGGGCCCAATGAGCAGTTCTTC; cdr3_aa: CASSSSSGGPNEQFF
j_call: TRBJ2-1; v_call: TRBV9; d_call: TRBD2; clone_size: .; cdr3_nt: TGTGCCAGCAGCGTAGGAGTTGGGAGGGCGGACAATGAGCAGTTCTTC; cdr3_aa: CASSVGVGRADNEQFF
j_call: TRBJ1-5; v_call: TRBV2; d_call: .; clone_size: .; cdr3_nt: TGTGCCAGCAGCCTCCAAGGCAGGGCCAATCAGCCCCAGCATTTT; cdr3_aa: CASSLQGRANQPQHF
j_call: TRBJ1-4; v_call: TRBV5-1; d_call: .; clone_size: few; cdr3_nt: TGCGCCAGCAGCTTGGAGGCGGCAGTTAAAAATGAAAAACTGTTTTTT; cdr3_aa: CASSLEAAVKNEKLFF
j_call: TRBJ2-1; v_call: TRBV11-2; d_call: TRBD2; clone_size: once; cdr3_nt: TGTGCCAGCAGCTTAGTTGGGGCGGGGGGCTTAAATGAGCAGTTCTTC; cdr3_aa: CASSLVGAGGLNEQFF
j_call: TRBJ2-7; v_call: TRBV4-2; d_call: .; clone_size: .; cdr3_nt: TGTGCCAGCAGCCAAGATAACTCGCCCTCTTACGAGCAGTACTTC; cdr3_aa: CASSQDNSPSYEQYF